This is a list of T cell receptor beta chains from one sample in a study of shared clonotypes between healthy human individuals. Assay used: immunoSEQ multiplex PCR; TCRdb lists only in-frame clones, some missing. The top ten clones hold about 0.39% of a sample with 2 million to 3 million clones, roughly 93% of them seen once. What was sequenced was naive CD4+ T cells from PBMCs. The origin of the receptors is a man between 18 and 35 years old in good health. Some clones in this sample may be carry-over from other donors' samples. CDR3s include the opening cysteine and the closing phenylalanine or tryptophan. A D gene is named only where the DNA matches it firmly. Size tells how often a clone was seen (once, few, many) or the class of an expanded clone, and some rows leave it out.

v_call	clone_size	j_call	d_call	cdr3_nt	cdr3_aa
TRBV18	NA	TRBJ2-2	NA	TGTGCCAGCCAACCGCCCCGTCCCGGGGAGCTGTTTTTT	CASQPPRPGELFF
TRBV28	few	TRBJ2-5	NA	TGTGCCAGCAGTTTAAAAGAGACCCAGTACTTC	CASSLKETQYF
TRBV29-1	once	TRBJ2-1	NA	TGCAGCGTTGGCGGGCCCAACGCCTACAATGAGCAGTTCTTC	CSVGGPNAYNEQFF
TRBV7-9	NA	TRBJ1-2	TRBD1	TGTGCCAGCAGCTCGGAGGGACAGTCCTCCTATGGCTACACCTTC	CASSSEGQSSYGYTF
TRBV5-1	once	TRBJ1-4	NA	TGCGCCAGCAGCTTGGAGGGGGCAACTAATGAAAAACTGTTTTTT	CASSLEGATNEKLFF
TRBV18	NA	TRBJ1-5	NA	TGTGCCAGCTCACCCCCGGGGATGGGCAATCAGCCCCAGCATTTT	CASSPPGMGNQPQHF
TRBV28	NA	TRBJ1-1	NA	TGTGCCAGCAGGGCCCGGGGGGCAGGTCGGGACACTGAAGCTTTCTTT	CASRARGAGRDTEAFF
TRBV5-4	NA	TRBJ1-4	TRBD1	TGTGCCAGCAGCTTGTGGCAGGGGGATGAAAAACTGTTTTTT	CASSLWQGDEKLFF
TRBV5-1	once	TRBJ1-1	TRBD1	TGCGCCAGCAGCTGGGGACCTCAAACAGGGGACACTGAAGCTTTCTTT	CASSWGPQTGDTEAFF
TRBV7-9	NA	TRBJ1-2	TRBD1	TGTGCCAGCAGCTTAGAGGGGGCGCGTGGCTACACCTTC	CASSLEGARGYTF
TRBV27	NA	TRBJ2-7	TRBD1	TGTGCCAGCAGTCTAAGACAGGGTACCTACGAGCAGTACTTC	CASSLRQGTYEQYF